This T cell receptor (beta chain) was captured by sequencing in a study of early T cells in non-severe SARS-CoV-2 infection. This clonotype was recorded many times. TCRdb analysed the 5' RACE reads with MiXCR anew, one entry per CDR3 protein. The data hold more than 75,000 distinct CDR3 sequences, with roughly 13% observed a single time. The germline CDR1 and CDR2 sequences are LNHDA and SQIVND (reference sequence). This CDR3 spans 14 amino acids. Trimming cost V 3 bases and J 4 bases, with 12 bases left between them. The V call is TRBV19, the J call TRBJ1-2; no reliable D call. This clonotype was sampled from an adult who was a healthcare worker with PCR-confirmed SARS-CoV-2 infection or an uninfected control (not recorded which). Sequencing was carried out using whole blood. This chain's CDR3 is CASSILGPSYGYTF. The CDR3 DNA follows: TGTGCCAGTAGTATCCTAGGCCCGTCCTATGGCTACACCTTC.